These 17 T cell receptor beta chains were sequenced from one sample in a study of cytomegalovirus exposure and HLA in healthy donors. Primers included in the PCR were 60 Vbeta and 13 Jbeta primers. Some clones are missing from TCRdb's copy, which holds only in-frame ones; the method was immunoSEQ multiplex PCR. The sample lists a few hundred thousand clones, about nine tenths occurring once. Material: PBMCs. The receptors stem from a girl aged 2-10 years in good health and CMV-seronegative.

This chain links TRBV6-4 with TRBJ2-1; the match to TRBD2 covers 13 bases. With 6 bases clipped from V and 8 bases from J, the junction kept 13 bases outside the gene matches. This CDR3 is built from 17 residues. In germline, CDR1 is MRHNA, CDR2 SNTAGT. This chain's CDR3 is CASSAGTSGTQLDEQFF. The CDR3 DNA is TGTGCCAGCAGCGCCGGGACTAGCGGGACCCAGTTAGATGAGCAGTTCTTC.

Regarding this clone: The same CDR3 arises from other DNA sequences in this sample as well. The chain is built from TRBV9 and TRBJ2-2; a weak D match, TRBD2 (6 bases). From germline, CDR1 is SGDLS and CDR2 YYNGEE. Deletions cut 5 bases from V and 1 base from J, with 6 bases between. The CDR3 spans 13 residues. The CDR3 nucleotides are TGTGCCAGCAGGGGGGGGAACACCGGGGAGCTGTTTTTT. It encodes CASRGGNTGELFF.

Here the CDR3 reads CASGDHEGNTEAFF. Here the CDR3 DNA reads TGTGCTAGTGGTGATCATGAGGGGAACACTGAAGCTTTCTTT. This chain uses TRBV12-5 with TRBJ1-1; D remains unclear. Germline values: CDR1 LGHNT, CDR2 FRNRAP. This CDR3 contains 14 residues. V was trimmed by 5 bases and J by 1 base, leaving 11 bases between them.

The chain links TRBV29-1 to TRBJ2-2, with 7 bases fitting TRBD1. The J segment lost 4 bases and the V segment lost 6 bases, leaving 8 bases of the junction unmatched. CDR1 and CDR2 (germline): SQVTM, ANQGSEA. The length of the CDR3 is 14 residues. CDR3 nucleotides: TGCAGCGTAGCCGGGACAGCCCCCACCGGGGAGCTGTTTTTT. It is translated as CSVAGTAPTGELFF.

This clone was found once. The rearrangement joins TRBV27 to TRBJ2-1; D gene ambiguous. V was pared by 5 bases and J by 6 bases, with 5 bases between. The CDR3 is 11 amino acids. Germline V gene sequence: CDR1 MNHEY, CDR2 SMNVEV (reference sequence). CDR3 sequence reads: CASSLFNEQFF. The CDR3 nucleotides are TGTGCCAGCAGTCTTTTCAATGAGCAGTTCTTC.

The chain has TRBV11-2 and TRBJ2-5; 11 nucleotides line up with TRBD1. The CDR3 totals 17 residues. With 1 base clipped from V and 5 bases from J, the junction kept 9 bases outside the gene matches. From germline, CDR1 is SGHAT and CDR2 FQNNGV. The CDR3 DNA sequence: TGTGCCAGCAGCTTAGCCGGTCGGGACAGGGGGTGGGAGACCCAGTACTTC. This codes for CASSLAGRDRGWETQYF. Drawing the rest from reference TRBV11-2 and TRBJ2-5, the complete variable domain is EAGVAQSPRYKIIEKRQSVAFWCNPISGHATLYWYQQILGQGPKLLIQFQNNGVVDDSQLPKDRFSAERLKGVDSTLKIQPAKLEDSAVYLCASSLAGRDRGWETQYFGPGTRLLVL.

The V gene is TRBV29-1, the J gene TRBJ1-1, with 8 nucleotides matching TRBD1. CDR3 length: 13 residues. The V segment lost 6 bases and the J segment 1 base; nucleotides outside the gene matches: 4. Germline V gene sequence: CDR1 SQVTM, CDR2 ANQGSEA. CDR3 DNA: TGCAGCGTGCTAGGGACAGGGAACACTGAAGCTTTCTTT. Translating gives CSVLGTGNTEAFF.

This chain links TRBV7-6 with TRBJ2-1; weak D call: TRBD1 (6 bases). Trimming pared 4 bases from V and 8 bases from J, leaving 12 bases between. Germline V CDR1 and CDR2: SGHVS, FNYEAQ. This CDR3 spans 13 amino acids. CDR3 sequence: CASSSKQGYEQFF. The CDR3 DNA reads TGTGCCAGCAGCTCCAAACAGGGCTATGAGCAGTTCTTC.

This chain joins TRBV30 and TRBJ1-2; 9 nucleotides agree with TRBD1. Germline-derived CDR1 and CDR2 are GTSNPN and SVGIG (reference sequence). V dropped 3 bases and J dropped 6; count of bases not matched to a gene: 8. The CDR3 loop spans 14 amino acids. CDR3: CAWSRDRVFDGYTF. The CDR3 DNA is TGTGCCTGGAGCAGGGACAGGGTTTTCGATGGCTACACCTTC.

This clone was observed once. In nucleotides, the CDR3 is TGTGCCAGCAGTTTACCCCAGGGACAGAACACCGGGGAGCTGTTTTTT. This translates into CASSLPQGQNTGELFF. J is TRBJ2-2 and V is TRBV27; D may be TRBD1 (6 bases). CDR3 length: 16 residues. Per the germline V gene, CDR1 is MNHEY and CDR2 is SMNVEV (reference sequence). V lost 2 bases and J 1 base, leaving 11 bases between the germline ends.

The CDR3 spells CASSLSWANQPQHF. Written as DNA, the CDR3 is TGTGCCAGCAGTTTAAGTTGGGCAAATCAGCCCCAGCATTTT. The chain joins TRBV27 to TRBJ1-5, with D hard to call. The CDR3 totals 14 residues. Germline CDR1 reads MNHEY; CDR2 reads SMNVEV (reference sequence). V lost 2 bases, J lost 4 bases, and 9 bases lay in between.

The genes are TRBV19 and TRBJ2-7; D is undetermined. The V and J ends lost 3 bases and 0 bases respectively, with 12 bases between them. The CDR3 is made up of 15 amino acids. The germline V gene has CDR1 LNHDA and CDR2 SQIVND (reference sequence). The CDR3 DNA reads as TGTGCCAGTAGTATCACCCTCACTACCTCCTACGAGCAGTACTTC. Its protein product is CASSITLTTSYEQYF.

This clone was recorded only once. V is TRBV19 and J is TRBJ1-2, with D possibly being TRBD1 (6 bases). Germline V gene data show CDR1 as LNHDA and CDR2 as SQIVND (reference sequence). V shed 6 bases and J shed 8 bases, with 13 bases lying between them. This CDR3 comprises 12 residues. The CDR3 region is CASSLTGWGYTF. The CDR3 DNA sequence: TGTGCCAGTAGCCTCACAGGGTGGGGCTACACCTTC.

The chain uses TRBV5-1 and TRBJ2-3; unclear D gene. The CDR3 consists of 13 residues. Trimming stripped 0 bases from V and 4 bases from J, with 6 bases between. From germline, CDR1 is SGHRS and CDR2 YFSETQ. Here the CDR3 reads CASSLDLADTQYF. CDR3 in DNA: TGCGCCAGCAGCTTGGATCTAGCAGATACGCAGTATTTT.

The chain uses TRBV19 and TRBJ2-1; 9 bases line up with TRBD1. The CDR3 totals 15 residues. In germline, CDR1 is LNHDA, CDR2 SQIVND (reference sequence). The V and J ends lost 4 bases and 2 bases, in that order; junction bases with no gene match: 3. In nucleotides, the CDR3 is TGTGCCAGTAGTACAACAGGGGGCGCCTACAATGAGCAGTTCTTC. Encoded protein: CASSTTGGAYNEQFF. Combining the CDR3 with reference TRBV19 and TRBJ2-1 gives the whole variable domain DGGITQSPKYLFRKEGQNVTLSCEQNLNHDAMYWYRQDPGQGLRLIYYSQIVNDFQKGDIAEGYSVSREKKESFPLTVTSAQKNPTAFYLCASSTTGGAYNEQFFGPGTRLTVL.

The V gene is TRBV4-1, the J gene TRBJ1-4; TRBD1 agrees at 7 bases. There are 15 residues in the CDR3. Trimming cost V 3 bases and J 7 bases; bases outside gene matches: 8. Germline lookup yields CDR1 MGHRA and CDR2 YSYEKL. The CDR3 bases are TGCGCCAGCAGCCACGAACAGGGGCTTAGTGAAAAACTGTTTTTT. Its protein product is CASSHEQGLSEKLFF.

The rearrangement uses TRBV15 and TRBJ1-4; TRBD1 matches 8 bases. Germline V gene data show CDR1 as LNHNV and CDR2 as YYDKDF (reference sequence). Losses at the gene ends were 9 bases for V and 7 bases for J; bases not matched to a gene: 7. There are 13 residues in the CDR3. The CDR3 spells CATATGGIEKLFF. CDR3 DNA: TGTGCCACAGCTACAGGGGGGATTGAAAAACTGTTTTTT.